One sample yielded the 17 T cell receptor beta chains listed below, sequenced in a study of blood T cells in healthy people across ages. Together with a sample-barcoded 5' primer, a J-beta primer mix was included in a second PCR lasting roughly 6 to 12 cycles. Each CDR3 protein is one row after TCRdb ran MiXCR on the 5' RACE reads. The sample lists about 1.5 million distinct CDR3 sequences, about 42% occurring once. The sample comprised blood. These receptors were taken from a woman aged 18-30 years in good health.

The rearrangement uses TRBV20-1 and TRBJ2-1; TRBD1 matches at 11 bases. The germline V gene encodes CDR1 DFQATT and CDR2 SNEGSKA (reference sequence). The CDR3 consists of 15 residues. V was clipped by 0 bases and J by 4 bases; unmatched bases: 2. CDR3 sequence reads: CSAREGQGVYNEQFF. The CDR3 region has the DNA TGCAGTGCTAGAGAGGGACAGGGGGTATACAATGAGCAGTTCTTC.

A word on this clonotype: The junction does not match germline at one end; this may be a read error. The rearrangement uses TRBV5-1 and TRBJ2-5; 8 nucleotides agree with TRBD1. The tail of the sequence fits TRBJ2-7 better, so the J call may be wrong. Germline V gives CDR1 SGHRS, CDR2 YFSETQ. This CDR3 region has 14 residues. CDR3 nucleotides: TGCGCCAGCGAGTCGGGACAGGAGTCCTTCGAGCAGTACTTC. It specifies CASESGQESFEQYF.

The table lists this clonotype with a few counts. This chain connects TRBV15 to TRBJ2-1, with D uncertain. The CDR3 loop spans 16 amino acids. The germline gives CDR1 LNHNV, CDR2 YYDKDF (reference sequence). The V gene lost 0 bases and the J gene lost 0 bases, with 9 bases spanning the gap. CDR3 sequence reads: CATSRDPLVSYNEQFF. The CDR3 region has the DNA TGTGCCACCAGCAGAGATCCTCTTGTCTCCTACAATGAGCAGTTCTTC.

The chain couples TRBV19 to TRBJ1-2; a possible D gene is TRBD1 (5 bases). Germline V gives CDR1 LNHDA, CDR2 SQIVND (reference sequence). V shed 0 bases and J shed 4 bases, with 12 bases lying between them. The CDR3 extends over 15 amino acids. CDR3 loop: CASSIDHQGPYGYTF. CDR3 bases: TGTGCCAGTAGTATAGATCACCAGGGACCCTATGGCTACACCTTC.

The chain couples TRBV27 to TRBJ2-7; 8 positions match TRBD1. CDR1 MNHEY and CDR2 SMNVEV come from the germline V gene (reference sequence). The CDR3 is 15 amino acids. Trimming at V came to 7 bases and at J to 7 bases, leaving 15 bases not matched to a gene. CDR3 sequence: CASTTPGGRNNEQYF. As DNA, the CDR3 is TGTGCCAGCACCACTCCAGGGGGCAGGAACAATGAGCAGTACTTC.

This clonotype was seen only a few times. The V and J genes are TRBV29-1 and TRBJ2-1; 12 bases are shared with TRBD1. V shed 7 bases, J shed 1 base, and the junction held 5 bases outside the gene matches. Germline loops: CDR1 SQVTM, CDR2 ANQGSEA. This CDR3 is built from 15 residues. In DNA form, the CDR3 reads TGCAGCGCATTGGGACAGGGGGCTTCCTACAATGAGCAGTTCTTC. This encodes CSALGQGASYNEQFF.

This clonotype was seen more than once but under ten times. The CDR3 DNA is TGTGCCAGCAGCGAAATGGCGGGCAATGAGCAGTTCTTC. Translating gives CASSEMAGNEQFF. The chain is built from TRBV27 and TRBJ2-1, with D possibly matching TRBD2 (5 bases). Germline-derived CDR1 and CDR2 are MNHEY and SMNVEV (reference sequence). V lost 6 bases and J 6 bases, leaving 12 bases between the germline ends. The CDR3 covers 13 residues.

This clonotype appeared once. The chain employs TRBV20-1 and TRBJ2-3; D not resolved. The CDR3 covers 14 residues. V lost 6 bases and J lost 6, with 19 bases in between. Germline-derived CDR1 and CDR2 are DFQATT and SNEGSKA (reference sequence). The CDR3 region is CSAARMTRSDTQYF. In DNA, the CDR3 is TGCAGTGCCGCCCGGATGACCCGGAGCGATACGCAGTATTTT.

This clonotype was found a few times. This sequence joins TRBV20-1 and TRBJ1-5, with D perhaps matching TRBD1 (6 bases). Deletions cut 6 bases from V and 0 bases from J, with 15 bases between. The CDR3 is 15 amino acids. The germline V gene encodes CDR1 DFQATT and CDR2 SNEGSKA (reference sequence). The CDR3 region is CSAGEDRYSNQPQHF. The CDR3 DNA is TGCAGTGCAGGTGAAGACAGGTATAGCAATCAGCCCCAGCATTTT.

The chain links TRBV7-2 to TRBJ2-3; D might be TRBD2 (6 bases). The CDR3 totals 15 residues. Trimming removed 3 bases at V and 4 bases at J, with 14 bases between. Germline V CDR1 and CDR2: SGHTA, FQGNSA. The CDR3 region is CASSFRAGLSDTQYF. CDR3 nucleotide sequence: TGTGCCAGCAGCTTTAGGGCGGGGTTGTCAGATACGCAGTATTTT.

The chain uses TRBV16 and TRBJ1-2; a weak D match, TRBD1 (5 bases). The CDR3 consists of 13 residues. V dropped 3 bases and J dropped 10 bases, with 15 bases sitting between them. Germline CDR1 reads KGHSY; CDR2 reads FQNENV. CDR3: CASSQGTAEDYTF. The CDR3 nucleotides read TGTGCCAGCAGCCAGGGGACGGCCGAGGACTACACCTTC.

In this sample, this clonotype turned up a few times. The V and J genes are TRBV7-2 and TRBJ2-7; 9 bases are shared with TRBD1. The CDR3 is 16 residues long. Germline lookup yields CDR1 SGHTA and CDR2 FQGNSA. J was trimmed by 4 bases and V by 4 bases; bases with no gene match: 11. CDR3 nucleotide sequence: TGTGCCAGCAGCTCCCCTGGACAGGGGTTAGGATACGAGCAGTACTTC. Its protein is CASSSPGQGLGYEQYF. Complete variable domain (other parts from reference TRBV7-2 and TRBJ2-7): GAGVSQSPSNKVTEKGKDVELRCDPISGHTALYWYRQSLGQGLEFLIYFQGNSAPDKSGLPSDRFSAERTGGSVSTLTIQRTQQEDSAVYLCASSSPGQGLGYEQYFGPGTRLTVT.

This chain joins TRBV6-5 and TRBJ2-1, with unresolved D. Looked up from germline, CDR1 is MNHEY and CDR2 is SVGAGI. The V end lost 1 base, the J end lost 7 bases, and 11 bases lay between the germline ends. The CDR3 runs 14 residues. The CDR3 region has the DNA TGTGCCAGCAGTTACTTCCCCACCAAAAATGAGCAGTTCTTC. This sequence encodes CASSYFPTKNEQFF.

The rearrangement uses TRBV12-3 or TRBV12-4 and TRBJ2-7; D ambiguous. The CDR3 extends over 11 amino acids. Between the trimmed V and J ends, which lost 6 bases and 3 bases, there was a span of 6 bases. Here the CDR3 DNA reads TGTGCCAGCAGGGTCTACTACGAGCAGTACTTC. As protein: CASRVYYEQYF.

This clonotype occurred a few times. The chain recombines TRBV29-1 with TRBJ2-7; D uncertain. The CDR3 contains 14 residues. Deletions cut 0 bases from V and 0 bases from J, with 9 bases between. Per germline, CDR1 SQVTM and CDR2 ANQGSEA. CDR3 coding DNA: TGCAGCGTTGAAGACATGGGTCCCTCCTACGAGCAGTACTTC. Amino acid sequence: CSVEDMGPSYEQYF.

This clonotype was seen more than once but under ten times. The rearrangement joins TRBV4-3 to TRBJ1-2; 10 bases map to TRBD1. Germline loops: CDR1 LGHNA, CDR2 YSLEER. V trimming: 2 bases; J trimming: 3 bases; junction bases outside the gene matches: 6. This CDR3 region has 16 residues. The CDR3 is CASSQSRTGGHYGYTF. CDR3 nucleotides: TGCGCCAGCAGCCAATCAAGGACAGGGGGACACTATGGCTACACCTTC.

This clonotype was seen only a few times. The chain has TRBV12-3 or TRBV12-4 and TRBJ2-7; no definite D call. V lost 3 bases and J 0 bases, leaving 18 bases between the germline ends. This CDR3 has 17 amino acids. The CDR3 sequence: CASSFTPGSLISYEQYF. DNA for the CDR3: TGTGCCAGCAGTTTTACCCCGGGCAGTTTAATCTCCTACGAGCAGTACTTC.